This T cell receptor (beta chain) comes out of a study of T cells in Graves' hyperthyroidism and ophthalmopathy. Amplification yielded TCR beta CDR3 regions, with RNA transcripts as the source. First-round RT-PCR with HTBI primers amplified the TCR CDR3 region. In TCRdb, the multiplex PCR reads were re-called with MiXCR into one record per CDR3 protein. Of 500,000 to 650,000 distinct CDR3 sequences listed, 13% to 15% are singletons. This clonotype was found many times. Germline CDR1 reads SGHTA; CDR2 reads FQGNSA. Trimming at V came to 5 bases and at J to 5 bases, leaving 5 bases not matched to a gene. The CDR3 is 16 amino acids.

The sequencing input was blood. The receptor's source is a woman aged 50 to 65 with Graves' ophthalmopathy. This rearrangement joins TRBV7-2 to TRBJ2-1, with 14 positions matching TRBD2. In DNA, the CDR3 is TGTGCCAGCAGCGGGAGGACTAGCGGGAGGAACAATGAGCAGTTCTTC. This codes for CASSGRTSGRNNEQFF.